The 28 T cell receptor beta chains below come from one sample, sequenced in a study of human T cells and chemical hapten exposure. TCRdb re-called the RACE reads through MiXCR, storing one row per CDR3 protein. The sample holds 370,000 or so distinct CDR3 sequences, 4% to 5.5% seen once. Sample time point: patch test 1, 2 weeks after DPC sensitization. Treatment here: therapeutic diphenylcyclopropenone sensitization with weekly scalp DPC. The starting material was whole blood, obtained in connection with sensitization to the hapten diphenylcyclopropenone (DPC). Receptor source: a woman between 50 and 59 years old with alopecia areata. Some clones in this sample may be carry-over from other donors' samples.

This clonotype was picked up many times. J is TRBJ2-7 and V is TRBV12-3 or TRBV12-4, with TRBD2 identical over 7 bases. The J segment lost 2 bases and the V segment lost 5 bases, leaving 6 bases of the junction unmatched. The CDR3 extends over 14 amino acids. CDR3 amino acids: CASSVWAGAYEQYF. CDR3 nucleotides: TGTGCCAGCAGTGTCTGGGCGGGAGCCTACGAGCAGTACTTC.

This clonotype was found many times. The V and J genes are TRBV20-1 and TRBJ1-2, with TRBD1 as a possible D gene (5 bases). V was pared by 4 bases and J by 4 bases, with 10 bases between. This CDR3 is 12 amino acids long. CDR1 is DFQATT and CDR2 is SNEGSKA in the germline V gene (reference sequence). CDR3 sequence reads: CSAKGRSYGYTF. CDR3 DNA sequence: TGCAGTGCTAAGGGGCGGAGCTATGGCTACACCTTC.

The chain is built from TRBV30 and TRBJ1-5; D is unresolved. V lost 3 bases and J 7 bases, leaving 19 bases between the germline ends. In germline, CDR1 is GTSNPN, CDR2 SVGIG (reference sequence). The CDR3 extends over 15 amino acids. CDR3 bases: TGTGCCTGGAGGCCGCCGGGATTATCAGCACAGCCCCAGCATTTT. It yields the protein CAWRPPGLSAQPQHF.

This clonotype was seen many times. This chain's CDR3 is CASSRYGSGNTIYF. The CDR3 region has the DNA TGTGCCAGCAGCCGATACGGGTCTGGAAACACCATATATTTT. The chain employs TRBV3-1 and TRBJ1-3; D is undetermined. Germline lookup yields CDR1 LGHDT and CDR2 YNNKEL (reference sequence). V lost 4 bases and J 1 base, leaving 8 bases between the germline ends. The CDR3 extends over 14 amino acids.

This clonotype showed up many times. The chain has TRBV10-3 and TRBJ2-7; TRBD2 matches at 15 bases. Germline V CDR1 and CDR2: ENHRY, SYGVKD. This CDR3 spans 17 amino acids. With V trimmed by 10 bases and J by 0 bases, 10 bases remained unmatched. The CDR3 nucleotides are TGTGCCACGAGGCTTGGGACTAGCGGGGGGTACTCCTACGAGCAGTACTTC. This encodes CATRLGTSGGYSYEQYF.

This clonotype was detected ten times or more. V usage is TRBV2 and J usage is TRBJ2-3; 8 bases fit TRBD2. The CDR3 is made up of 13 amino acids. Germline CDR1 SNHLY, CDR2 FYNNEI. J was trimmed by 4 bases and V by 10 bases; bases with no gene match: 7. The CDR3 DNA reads TGTGCCATCGAGGGACTAGTCTCAGATACGCAGTATTTT. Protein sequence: CAIEGLVSDTQYF.

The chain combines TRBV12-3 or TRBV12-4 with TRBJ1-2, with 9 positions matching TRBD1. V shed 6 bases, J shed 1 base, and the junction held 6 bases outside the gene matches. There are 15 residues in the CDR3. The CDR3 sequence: CASRRTGADNYGYTF. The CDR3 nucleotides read TGTGCCAGCAGACGGACAGGGGCAGATAACTATGGCTACACCTTC.

The CDR3 coding sequence is TGTGCCAGCAATCTAGGGCGGAGACTAACCTACAATGAGCAGTTCTTC. Translated, it gives CASNLGRRLTYNEQFF. The V call is TRBV12-3 or TRBV12-4, the J call TRBJ2-1, with D possibly matching TRBD2 (5 bases). V gave up 7 bases and J gave up 2 bases, with 18 bases separating them. This CDR3 region has 16 residues.

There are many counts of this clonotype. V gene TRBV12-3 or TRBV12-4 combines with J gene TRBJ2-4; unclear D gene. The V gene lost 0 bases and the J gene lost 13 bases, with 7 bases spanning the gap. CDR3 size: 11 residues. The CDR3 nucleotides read TGTGCCAGCAGTTTAGCCCAGGAGCAGTACTTC. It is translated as CASSLAQEQYF.

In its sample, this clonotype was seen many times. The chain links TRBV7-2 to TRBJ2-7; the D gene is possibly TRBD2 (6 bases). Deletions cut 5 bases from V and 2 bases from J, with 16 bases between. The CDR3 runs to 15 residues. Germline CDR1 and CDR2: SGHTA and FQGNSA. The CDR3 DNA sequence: TGTGCCAGCAGCCTGGAAATGACTAGACCCTACGAGCAGTACTTC. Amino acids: CASSLEMTRPYEQYF.

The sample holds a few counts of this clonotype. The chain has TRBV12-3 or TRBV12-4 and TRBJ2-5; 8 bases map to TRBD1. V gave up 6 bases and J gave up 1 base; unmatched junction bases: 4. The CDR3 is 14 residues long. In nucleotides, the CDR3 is TGTGCCAGCAGCGCAGGGGGCACCCAAGAGACCCAGTACTTC. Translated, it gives CASSAGGTQETQYF.

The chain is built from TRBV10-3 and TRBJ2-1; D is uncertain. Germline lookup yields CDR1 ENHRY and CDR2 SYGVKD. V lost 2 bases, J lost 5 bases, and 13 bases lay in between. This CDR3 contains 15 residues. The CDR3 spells CAISEPGRLNNEQFF. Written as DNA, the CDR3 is TGTGCCATCAGTGAGCCCGGAAGATTGAACAATGAGCAGTTCTTC.

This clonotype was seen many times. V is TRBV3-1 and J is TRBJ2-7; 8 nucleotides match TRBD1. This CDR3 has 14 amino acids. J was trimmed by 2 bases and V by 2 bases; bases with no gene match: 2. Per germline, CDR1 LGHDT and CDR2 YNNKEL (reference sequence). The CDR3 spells CASSQQGAAYEQYF. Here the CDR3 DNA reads TGTGCCAGCAGCCAACAGGGGGCCGCCTACGAGCAGTACTTC.

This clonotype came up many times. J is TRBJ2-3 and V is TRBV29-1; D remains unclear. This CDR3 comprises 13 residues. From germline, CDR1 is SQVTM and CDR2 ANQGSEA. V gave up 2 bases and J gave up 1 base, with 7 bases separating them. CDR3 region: CSVEREGTDTQYF. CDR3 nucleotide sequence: TGCAGCGTTGAAAGAGAAGGCACAGATACGCAGTATTTT.

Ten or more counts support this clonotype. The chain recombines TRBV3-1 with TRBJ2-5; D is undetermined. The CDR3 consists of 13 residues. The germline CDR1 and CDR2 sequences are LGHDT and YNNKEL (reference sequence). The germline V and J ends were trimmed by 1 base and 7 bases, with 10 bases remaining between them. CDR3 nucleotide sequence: TGTGCCAGCAGCCAAGCGGGCCCAGCGACCCAGTACTTC. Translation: CASSQAGPATQYF.

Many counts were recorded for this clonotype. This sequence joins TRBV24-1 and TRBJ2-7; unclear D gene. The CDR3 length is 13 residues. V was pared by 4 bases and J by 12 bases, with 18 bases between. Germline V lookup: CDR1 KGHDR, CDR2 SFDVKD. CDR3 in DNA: TGTGCCACCAGTGACACTTTTACCAGAGACGTGTACTTC. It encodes CATSDTFTRDVYF.

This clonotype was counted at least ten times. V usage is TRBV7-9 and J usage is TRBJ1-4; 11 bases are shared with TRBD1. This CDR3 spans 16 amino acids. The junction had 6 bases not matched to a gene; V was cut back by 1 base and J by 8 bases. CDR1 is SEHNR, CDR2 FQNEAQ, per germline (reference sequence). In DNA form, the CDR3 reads TGTGCCAGCAGCTTAGGCCCGGGACAGGGGGAGGAAAAACTGTTTTTT. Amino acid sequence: CASSLGPGQGEEKLFF.

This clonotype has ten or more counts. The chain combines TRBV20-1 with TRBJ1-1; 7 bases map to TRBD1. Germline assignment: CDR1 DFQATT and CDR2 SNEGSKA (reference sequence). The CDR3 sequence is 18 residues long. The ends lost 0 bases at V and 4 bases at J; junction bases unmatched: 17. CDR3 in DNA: TGCAGTGCTAGAGATTATTTTGGGGTTAGGGGGCTCGGCACTGAAGCTTTCTTT. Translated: CSARDYFGVRGLGTEAFF.

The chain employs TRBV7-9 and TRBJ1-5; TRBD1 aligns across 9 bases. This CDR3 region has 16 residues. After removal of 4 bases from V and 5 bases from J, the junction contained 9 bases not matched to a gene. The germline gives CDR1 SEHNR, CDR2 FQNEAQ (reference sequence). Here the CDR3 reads CASSSHLGQGDQPQHF. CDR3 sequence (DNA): TGTGCCAGCAGCTCCCATTTGGGACAGGGAGATCAGCCCCAGCATTTT.

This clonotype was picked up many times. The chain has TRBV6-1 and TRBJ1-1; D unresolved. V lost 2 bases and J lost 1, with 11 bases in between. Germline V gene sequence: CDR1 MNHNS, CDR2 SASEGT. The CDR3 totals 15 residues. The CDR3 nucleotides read TGTGCCAGCAGTGAACACGGGCCCACGAACACTGAAGCTTTCTTT. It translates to CASSEHGPTNTEAFF.

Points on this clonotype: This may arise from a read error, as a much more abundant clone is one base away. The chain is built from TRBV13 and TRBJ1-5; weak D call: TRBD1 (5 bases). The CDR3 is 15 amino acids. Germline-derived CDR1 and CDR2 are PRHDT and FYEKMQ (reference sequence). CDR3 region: CASSVGPGRDQPQHF. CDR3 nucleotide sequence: TGTGCCAGCAGCGTAGGGCCGGGCAGGGATCAGCCCCAGCATTTT. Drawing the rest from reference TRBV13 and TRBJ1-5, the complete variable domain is AAGVIQSPRHLIKEKRETATLKCYPIPRHDTVYWYQQGPGQDPQFLISFYEKMQSDKGSIPDRFSAQQFSDYHSELNMSSLELGDSALYFCASSVGPGRDQPQHFGDGTRLSIL.

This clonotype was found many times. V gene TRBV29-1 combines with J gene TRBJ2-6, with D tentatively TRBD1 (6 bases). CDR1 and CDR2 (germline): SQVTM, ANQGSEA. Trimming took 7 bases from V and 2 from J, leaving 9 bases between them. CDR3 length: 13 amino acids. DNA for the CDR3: TGCAGCGCCACAGGGACTGGGGCCAACGTCCTGACTTTC. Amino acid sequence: CSATGTGANVLTF.

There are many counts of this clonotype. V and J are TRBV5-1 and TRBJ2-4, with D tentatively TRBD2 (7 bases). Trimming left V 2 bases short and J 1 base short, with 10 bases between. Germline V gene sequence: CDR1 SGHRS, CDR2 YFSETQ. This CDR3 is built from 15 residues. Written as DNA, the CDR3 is TGCGCCAGCAGCTTACAGGGAGGGGCCAAAAACATTCAGTACTTC. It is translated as CASSLQGGAKNIQYF.

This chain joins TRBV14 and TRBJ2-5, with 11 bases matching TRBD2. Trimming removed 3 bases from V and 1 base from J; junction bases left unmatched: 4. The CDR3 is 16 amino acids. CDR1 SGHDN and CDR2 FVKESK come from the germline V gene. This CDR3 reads CASSQRTSGPQETQYF. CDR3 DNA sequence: TGTGCCAGCAGCCAGCGGACTAGCGGGCCCCAAGAGACCCAGTACTTC.

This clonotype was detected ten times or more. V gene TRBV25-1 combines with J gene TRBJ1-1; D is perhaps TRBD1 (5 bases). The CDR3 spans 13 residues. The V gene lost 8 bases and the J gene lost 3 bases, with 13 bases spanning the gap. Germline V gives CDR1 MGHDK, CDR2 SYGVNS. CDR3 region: CASSSGDYTEAFF. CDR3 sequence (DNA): TGTGCCAGCTCCTCCGGGGACTACACTGAAGCTTTCTTT.

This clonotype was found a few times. CDR3 region: CASSQGPQGMAYEQYF. CDR3 in DNA: TGTGCCAGCAGCCAAGGACCACAGGGGATGGCCTACGAGCAGTACTTC. This rearrangement joins TRBV3-1 to TRBJ2-7; TRBD1 agrees at 7 bases. The CDR3 is 16 residues long. Germline trimming cut 1 base from V and 2 bases from J; bases unmatched to any gene: 8. The germline CDR1 and CDR2 sequences are LGHDT and YNNKEL (reference sequence).

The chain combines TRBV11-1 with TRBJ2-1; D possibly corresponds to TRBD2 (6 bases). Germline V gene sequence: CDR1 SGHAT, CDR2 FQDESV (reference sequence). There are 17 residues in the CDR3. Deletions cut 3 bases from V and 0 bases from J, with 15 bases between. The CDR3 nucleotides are TGTGCCAGCAGCTTCCCCCCCGGGGGTAGCTCCTACAATGAGCAGTTCTTC. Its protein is CASSFPPGGSSYNEQFF.

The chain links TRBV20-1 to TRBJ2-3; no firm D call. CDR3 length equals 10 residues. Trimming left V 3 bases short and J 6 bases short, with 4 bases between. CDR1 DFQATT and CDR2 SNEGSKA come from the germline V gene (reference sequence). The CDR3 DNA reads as TGCAGTGCTAGTTGGGATACGCAGTATTTT. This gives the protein CSASWDTQYF.